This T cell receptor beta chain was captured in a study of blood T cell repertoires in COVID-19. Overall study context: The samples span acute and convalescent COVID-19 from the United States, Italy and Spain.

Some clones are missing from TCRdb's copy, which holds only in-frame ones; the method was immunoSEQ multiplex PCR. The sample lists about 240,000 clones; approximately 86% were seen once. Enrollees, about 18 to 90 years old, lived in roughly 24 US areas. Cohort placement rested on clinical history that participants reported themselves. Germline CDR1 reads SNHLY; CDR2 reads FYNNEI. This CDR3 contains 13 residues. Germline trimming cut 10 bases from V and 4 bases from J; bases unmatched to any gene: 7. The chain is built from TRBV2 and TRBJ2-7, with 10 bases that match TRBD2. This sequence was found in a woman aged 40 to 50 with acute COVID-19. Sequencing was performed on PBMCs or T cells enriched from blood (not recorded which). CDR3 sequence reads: CAILAGVGYEQYF. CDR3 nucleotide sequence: TGTGCCATCCTAGCGGGAGTAGGGTACGAGCAGTACTTC.